This is a list of T cell receptor beta chains from one sample in a study of cytomegalovirus exposure and HLA in healthy donors. Libraries were prepared by immunoSEQ multiplex PCR; TCRdb keeps only in-frame clonotypes and omits some of them. The sample contains about 170,000 clones, 65% to 85% of which appear only once. The specimen was PBMCs. The receptor source for this set is a young woman in good health and CMV-seronegative. Each CDR3 is given with its conserved first and last residue. The D gene is left open where the match is weak. For some rows the clone size is stated as once, few or many, or as a class when expanded; others skip it.

-,TRBD2,TRBV27,TRBJ2-7,TGTGCCAGCAGTGGAAGCGGGAGAGTTCCCTTAGAGCAGTACTTC,CASSGSGRVPLEQYF
once,-,TRBV19,TRBJ1-1,TGTGCCAGTAGTATGGTTCCAGGGAAATATACTGAAGCTTTCTTT,CASSMVPGKYTEAFF
-,TRBD2,TRBV4-1,TRBJ2-4,TGCGCCAGCAGCCAGGCCGGGACTAGCGGGAGAAACATTCAGTACTTC,CASSQAGTSGRNIQYF
-,TRBD2,TRBV30,TRBJ2-7,TGTGCCTGGAGTGCCCCCCTCGGGGGACTATCCTACGAGCAGTACTTC,CAWSAPLGGLSYEQYF
-,-,TRBV10-1,TRBJ2-3,TGCGCCAGCAGTGACAGGGGCAGCACAGATACGCAGTATTTT,CASSDRGSTDTQYF
-,-,TRBV5-1,TRBJ2-7,TGCGCCAGCAGCCTTAGTGGGCAGGGTAACGAGCAGTACTTC,CASSLSGQGNEQYF
-,-,TRBV5-1,TRBJ2-3,TGCGCCAGCAGCTCCGAGGGATTTGAAGCAGATACGCAGTATTTT,CASSSEGFEADTQYF
-,TRBD2,TRBV5-5,TRBJ2-3,TGTGCCAGCAGCTTGCACCGGGGGGGCACAGATACGCAGTATTTT,CASSLHRGGTDTQYF
few,TRBD1,TRBV18,TRBJ2-7,TGTGCCAGCTCAGGAACCGGGACAGGGGGTTGGGAGCAGTACTTC,CASSGTGTGGWEQYF
-,-,TRBV7-9,TRBJ1-2,TGTGCCAGCAGCTTTTCGTTTAGTAACTATGGCTACACCTTC,CASSFSFSNYGYTF
-,-,TRBV6-1,TRBJ2-7,TGTGCCAGCAGCTATAGCGGAATCGACTACGAGCAGTACTTC,CASSYSGIDYEQYF
few,-,TRBV6-4,TRBJ2-3,TGTGCCAGCAGTGACGCGGGCGGCGCGGGGGATACGCAGTATTTT,CASSDAGGAGDTQYF
few,TRBD1,TRBV30,TRBJ1-4,TGTGCCTGGAGTGTTTTTGGGACAGGAGGAGAAAAACTGTTTTTT,CAWSVFGTGGEKLFF
-,-,TRBV30,TRBJ1-5,TGTGCCTGGAGTGTACAGGGTCGAGGGAGCAATCAGCCCCAGCATTTT,CAWSVQGRGSNQPQHF
-,-,TRBV11-2,TRBJ2-4,TGTGCCAGCAGCTTAGTTCAGGGGGGAGCCAAAAACATTCAGTACTTC,CASSLVQGGAKNIQYF
-,TRBD1,TRBV6-5,TRBJ1-2,TGTGCCAGCAGTTACCGGGACAGGGGAAAAGGCTACACCTTC,CASSYRDRGKGYTF
once,TRBD2,TRBV13,TRBJ2-1,TGTGCCAGCAGATCTCTAGCGGGAGGCGGGTACAATGAGCAGTTCTTC,CASRSLAGGGYNEQFF
-,-,TRBV7-8,TRBJ2-4,TGTGCCAGCAGCTTAGGGGCCAACGTGCACCTTGCGGCCAAAAACATTCAGTACTTC,CASSLGANVHLAAKNIQYF
once,-,TRBV29-1,TRBJ2-1,TGCAGCGTTGGCAGCAATGAGCAGTTCTTC,CSVGSNEQFF
-,-,TRBV19,TRBJ2-1,TGTGCCAGTAGTAGAAATAGCGGACTACCATCTGAGCAGTTCTTC,CASSRNSGLPSEQFF
-,-,TRBV4-2,TRBJ2-7,TGTGCCAGCAGCCAAGAAGGGAGTACGGGTCTACTACGCGAGCAGTACTTC,CASSQEGSTGLLREQYF
-,-,TRBV2,TRBJ1-2,TGTGCCAGCAGACAAACTCCTGCCGGGGGTGGCTACACCTTC,CASRQTPAGGGYTF
-,-,TRBV19,TRBJ2-1,TGTGCCAGTAGTATAGTGGAGGGAGGCTCCTACAATGAGCAGTTCTTC,CASSIVEGGSYNEQFF
-,TRBD1,TRBV2,TRBJ2-4,TGTGCCAGTGGGACAGGGATCGACATTCAGTACTTC,CASGTGIDIQYF
-,TRBD1,TRBV14,TRBJ2-3,TGTGCCAGCAGCCTAACAGGGGGCGCGGGAGATACGCAGTATTTT,CASSLTGGAGDTQYF
-,-,TRBV5-1,TRBJ2-7,TGCGCCAGCAGCATATCCGCCGGACTCACAATCTACGAGCAGTACTTC,CASSISAGLTIYEQYF
-,TRBD1,TRBV28,TRBJ1-6,TGTGCCAGCAGCCTCCCGGGACAGGGGAATTCACCCCTCCACTTT,CASSLPGQGNSPLHF
-,TRBD2,TRBV28,TRBJ2-7,TGTGCCAGCAGTCCCTCGGGACTAGCGGACTACGAGCAGTACTTC,CASSPSGLADYEQYF
-,TRBD1,TRBV28,TRBJ1-2,TGTGCCAGCAGTCCACCCCACAGGGGCTATGGCTACACCTTC,CASSPPHRGYGYTF
-,-,TRBV19,TRBJ2-2,TGTGCCAGTAGTCACCCACTCAACACCGGGGAGCTGTTTTTT,CASSHPLNTGELFF
-,-,TRBV11-2,TRBJ2-7,TGTGCCAGCAGCCCTTCGCTAGCTCGTACCTACGAGCAGTACTTC,CASSPSLARTYEQYF
-,TRBD1,TRBV15,TRBJ2-3,TGTGCCACCAGCAGGTCACGGGACAGCAGCACAGATACGCAGTATTTT,CATSRSRDSSTDTQYF
-,TRBD1,TRBV5-6,TRBJ2-7,TGTGCCAGCAGCCTAACAGGGGTAAAGAGCGAGCAGTACTTC,CASSLTGVKSEQYF
once,TRBD1,TRBV28,TRBJ1-5,TGTGCCAGCAGTGCACAGGGGAACAATCAGCCCCAGCATTTT,CASSAQGNNQPQHF
-,TRBD1,TRBV4-1,TRBJ1-2,TGCGCCAGCAGTCCCGGACAGGGGTTTGGCTACACCTTC,CASSPGQGFGYTF
-,TRBD2,TRBV10-2,TRBJ2-5,TGCGCCAGCAGTGAGTCGGGGCCTAGCGGGAGAATCGGGGAAAAGGAGACCCAGTACTTC,CASSESGPSGRIGEKETQYF
-,-,TRBV27,TRBJ1-5,TGTGCCAGCAGTTTGTTTCGAGGGCTACAGCCCCAGCATTTT,CASSLFRGLQPQHF
-,TRBD1,TRBV4-1,TRBJ2-5,TGCGCCAGCAGCCAAGTACCGGACAGGGTCTTCGCCCAGTACTTC,CASSQVPDRVFAQYF
once,-,TRBV5-4,TRBJ2-3,TGTGCCAGCAGCTTGGCCCCCAGGACTGTCACAGATACGCAGTATTTT,CASSLAPRTVTDTQYF
-,TRBD2,TRBV19,TRBJ2-7,TGTGCCAGTAGTTCCGTTAGGCTTGGCGGGAGTGTCCCCGAGCAGTACTTC,CASSSVRLGGSVPEQYF
-,-,TRBV15,TRBJ2-1,TGTGCCACCAGCAGAGGCGGCTCCTACAATGAGCAGTTCTTC,CATSRGGSYNEQFF
-,TRBD2,TRBV7-6,TRBJ2-7,TGTGCCAGCAGCTTAGGACTAGCGGACCTCTCCTACGAGCAGTACTTC,CASSLGLADLSYEQYF
-,TRBD2,TRBV27,TRBJ2-7,TGTGCCAGCAGCCCCGGGACAATTAGCGGGAGGGCCTCCCACGAGCAGTACTTC,CASSPGTISGRASHEQYF
-,TRBD2,TRBV4-1,TRBJ2-7,TGCGCCAGCAGCCAAGATTCACCACGGACTAGCGGGAGGGCCGGTCGGTACGAGCAGTACTTC,CASSQDSPRTSGRAGRYEQYF
-,-,TRBV4-1,TRBJ2-7,TGCGCCAGCAGCGAAGGAGCGGACAGTGGCGAGCAGTACTTC,CASSEGADSGEQYF
-,TRBD2,TRBV7-9,TRBJ2-1,TGTGCCAGCAGCAAGACTAGCGACCCGCAGTTCTTC,CASSKTSDPQFF
-,TRBD1,TRBV5-4,TRBJ2-5,TGTGCCAGCAGCACCTCACAGGGGCGGGAGACCCAGTACTTC,CASSTSQGRETQYF
-,-,TRBV7-7,TRBJ2-7,TGTGCTAGCAGCTGTAAAGCGCCGGCCTACGAGCAGTACTTC,CASSCKAPAYEQYF
few,-,TRBV6-1,TRBJ1-1,TGTGCCAGCAGTGTAGGACAGAACACTGAAGCTTTCTTT,CASSVGQNTEAFF
-,TRBD2,TRBV5-1,TRBJ2-7,TGCGCCAGCAGCTTGGGGATTAGCGGGACCTTATTCTTCTACGAGCAGTACTTC,CASSLGISGTLFFYEQYF
-,TRBD1,TRBV10-3,TRBJ2-1,TGTGCCATCAGCGAGCTGGGACAGGAAGGTGATGAGCAGTTCTTC,CAISELGQEGDEQFF
-,-,TRBV12-5,TRBJ2-2,TGTGCTAGTGGCTCCCCCACCGGGGAGCTGTTTTTT,CASGSPTGELFF
-,-,TRBV7-9,TRBJ2-7,TGTTCCAGCAGCTTAAGGGGGGGCGTGTTGACCTACGAGCAGTACTTC,CSSSLRGGVLTYEQYF
-,-,TRBV28,TRBJ1-1,TGTGCCAGCAGTTTATCGGGGGGCACTGAAGCTTTCTTT,CASSLSGGTEAFF
-,TRBD2,TRBV9,TRBJ2-1,TGTGCCAGCAGCGTAGCGGGGGGATCCTACAATGAGCAGTTCTTC,CASSVAGGSYNEQFF
-,-,TRBV9,TRBJ1-3,TGTGCCAGCAGCGTAGGAGAGGAAGATGGAAACACCATATATTTT,CASSVGEEDGNTIYF